One T cell receptor (beta chain) is described in this entry. This clonotype was seen at least ten times. Its cognate antigen has yet to be identified. Base qualities are not provided; no much larger clone lies one nucleotide away. Ophthalmopathy patients had moderately to severely active disease, Clinical Activity Score of at least 3, NOSPECS grade of at least 4, and duration under 3 months. Any patient with an uncontrolled infection, another autoimmune disease, pregnancy or lactation was excluded. Diagnoses were based on clinical symptoms, serum thyroxine and TRAb, thyroid ultrasound and orbital computed tomography. Ficoll-Paque density gradient centrifugation was used to isolate PBMCs from under 11 ml of fresh peripheral blood. Trizol reagent was used to extract total RNA, and RNA quality was then checked on an Agilent 2100 Bioanalyzer. These data belong to a study of T cells in Graves' hyperthyroidism and ophthalmopathy (dated by TCRdb to about 2019). With respect to the entire study: Peripheral blood samples were taken at initial diagnosis, before any treatment was given. The paper describes TCR Vbeta CDR3 sequencing of 135 peripheral blood samples, made up of 40 to 45 ophthalmopathy patients, some 80 hyperthyroidism patients and some 17 progressor patients. After blood sampling, hyperthyroidism patients were treated with methimazole at a starting dose of 30 mg daily, and ophthalmopathy patients were treated with high-dose intravenous methylprednisolone. For training and testing, the approximately 97 patients in the discovery cohort were randomly divided in a 7:3 ratio. To identify TCR V-J signatures that set the groups apart, the researchers used a discovery cohort of about a hundred patients, made up of fewer than 50 with Graves' ophthalmopathy and 55 to 65 with stable Graves' hyperthyroidism. Whether ophthalmopathy could be predicted prospectively was tested in an independent validation cohort made up of under 20 hyperthyroidism patients plus 17 patients who later progressed to ophthalmopathy. In addition, the study compared T-cell repertoires in thyroid tissue and in blood from five to seven Graves' hyperthyroidism patients. What the research found in general, with its limitations: A model built on a 13 V-J signature distinguished ophthalmopathy from stable hyperthyroidism, reaching 85% to 90% sensitivity and 81.08% specificity in cross-validation and 80%/75% in testing. During validation, the model predicted progression to ophthalmopathy a median of approximately 7 months ahead of onset, with around 71% sensitivity and roughly 72% specificity. Most expanded thyroid clonotypes (frequency above 0.001) were also detected in blood, a finding suggesting that blood repertoires may reflect thyroid immune responses. No statistical method was used to fix the sample size in advance, and group allocation was not hidden from the investigators.

TCR beta CDR3 regions were amplified from RNA transcripts. For the first round of RT-PCR on the TCR CDR3, the HTBI primer set was used together with the Qiagen OneStep RT-PCR kit. The libraries were constructed in a second round of multiplex PCR and then size-selected and purified. Sequencing of the libraries was done on an Illumina HiSeq2000 using paired-end 100 bp reads. The published analysis was carried out like this. SOAPnuke was used to process the raw data, throwing out any read that contained adapters or uncalled bases, had a mean Phred below 15, or lacked an exact constant-primer or identifier match. High-quality paired reads were merged using COPE v1.2.5, and each unique nucleotide sequence was defined as a clonotype. Clonotypes were aligned to IMGT TRBV, TRBD and TRBJ reference segments using MiTCR v1.1. Analysis was restricted to V-J combinations with a frequency above 0.0001, which covered 98% to 99.2% of repertoires. The TCS score was defined as F50 (clonal expansion) divided by E x V (chaos), with BLOSUM62-based TCRdist calculated between CDR3 peptides within each V-J. Welch's t-statistics and random forest reduced 514 V-J features to roughly 13, which were used in a naive Bayes classifier (R e1071). TCRdb redid the processing of the public reads, applying fastp at Q25 and MiXCR, and retained in-frame beta chains. Each CDR3 protein appears once, grouped with its most common genes and DNA. TCRdb, rather than the study authors, made the V and J calls. This sample is represented by about 590,000 distinct CDR3 sequences; 11% to 15% of them were singletons. Jointly, the top ten make up roughly 7.7% of the sample.

CDR1 and CDR2, looked up from the germline V gene, are MDHEN and SYDVKM. V gives up 2 bases and J gives up 8 bases, and the segment between their germline ends measures 19 bases. The CDR3 contains 16 residues, cysteine and phenylalanine counted. The kept DNA is CDR3 alone, 48 bases in frame from the first base. Sequencing was performed on blood. The rearranged segments are TRBV28 and TRBJ2-1; no D gene call is confident. The TCR originated in a woman between 18 and 29 years old with Graves' ophthalmopathy. The DNA sequence reads TGTGCCAGCAGTTTAGGGGAATGGAATGGTAAAGATGAGCAGTTCTTC. This sequence encodes CASSLGEWNGKDEQFF.